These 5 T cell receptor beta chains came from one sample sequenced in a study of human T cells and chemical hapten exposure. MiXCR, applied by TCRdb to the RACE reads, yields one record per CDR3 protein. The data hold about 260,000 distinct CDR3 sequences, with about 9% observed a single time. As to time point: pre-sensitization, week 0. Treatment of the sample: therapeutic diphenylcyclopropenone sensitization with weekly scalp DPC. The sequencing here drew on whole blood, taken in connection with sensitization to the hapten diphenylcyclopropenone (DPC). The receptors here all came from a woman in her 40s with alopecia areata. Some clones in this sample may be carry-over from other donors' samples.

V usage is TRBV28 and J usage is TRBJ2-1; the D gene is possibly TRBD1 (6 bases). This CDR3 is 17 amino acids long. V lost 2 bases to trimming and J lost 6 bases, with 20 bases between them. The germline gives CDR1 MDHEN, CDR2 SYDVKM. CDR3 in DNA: TGTGCCAGCAGTTTAATTTTCGGGACAACCGCCCCCAATGAGCAGTTCTTC. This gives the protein CASSLIFGTTAPNEQFF.

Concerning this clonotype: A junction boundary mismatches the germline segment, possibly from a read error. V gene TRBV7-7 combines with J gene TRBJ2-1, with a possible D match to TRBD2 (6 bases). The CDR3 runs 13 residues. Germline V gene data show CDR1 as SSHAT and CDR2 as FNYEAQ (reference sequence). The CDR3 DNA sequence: TGTGCTAGCAGCTTTTCGGGGGTCGATGAGCAGTTCTTC. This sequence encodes CASSFSGVDEQFF.

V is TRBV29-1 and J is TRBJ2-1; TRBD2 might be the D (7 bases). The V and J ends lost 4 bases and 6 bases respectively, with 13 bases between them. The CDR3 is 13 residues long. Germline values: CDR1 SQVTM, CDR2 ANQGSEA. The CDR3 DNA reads TGCAGCGTTGGGGGCCGGGGGGCCAATGAGCAGTTCTTC. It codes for CSVGGRGANEQFF.

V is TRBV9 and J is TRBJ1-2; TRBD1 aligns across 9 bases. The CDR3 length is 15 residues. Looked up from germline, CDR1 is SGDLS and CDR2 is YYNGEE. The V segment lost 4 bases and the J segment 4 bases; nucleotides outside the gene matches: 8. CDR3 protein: CASSSPGQGFYGYTF. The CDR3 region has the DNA TGTGCCAGCAGCTCACCGGGACAGGGCTTCTATGGCTACACCTTC.

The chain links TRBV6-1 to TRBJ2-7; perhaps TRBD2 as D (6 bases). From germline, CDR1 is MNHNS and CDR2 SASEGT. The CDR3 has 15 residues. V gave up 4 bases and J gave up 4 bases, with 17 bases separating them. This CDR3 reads CASSGSVGSSYEQYF. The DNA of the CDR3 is TGTGCCAGCAGTGGGTCGGTCGGGAGCTCGTACGAGCAGTACTTC.